This T cell receptor beta chain was recorded in a study of shared clonotypes between healthy human individuals. The CDR3 covers 16 residues. CDR1 is MNHEY, CDR2 SMNVEV, per germline (reference sequence). V lost 8 bases and J 3 bases, leaving 23 bases between the germline ends. Profiled with immunoSEQ multiplex PCR; TCRdb holds only in-frame clones, not every one. In the table there are approximately 1.1 million clones, about 80% of which are singletons. The source is a man between 18 and 35 years old in good health. Some clones in this sample may be carry-over from other donors' samples. Sequenced: memory CD4+ T cells from PBMCs. Subset specified: CD45RA-negative fraction. The chain uses TRBV27 and TRBJ2-7, with D uncertain. The CDR3 region has the DNA TGTGCCAGCTCCCCTTGGCGTGGAACCTCTAACTACGAGCAGTACTTC. It encodes CASSPWRGTSNYEQYF.